This T cell receptor beta chain appears in the sequencing data of a study of molecular identifiers for immune sequencing clone quantification. This clonotype was seen many times. TCRdb redid the calling of the PCR reads with MiXCR, one entry per CDR3 protein. The data hold fewer than 350,000 distinct CDR3 sequences, with roughly 23% observed a single time. Germline V gene sequence: CDR1 SGHTA, CDR2 FQGNSA. The CDR3 length is 14 residues. Deletions cut 1 base from V and 1 base from J, with 7 bases between. This sequence joins TRBV7-2 and TRBJ2-5; D possibly corresponds to TRBD2 (6 bases). This receptor was obtained from a human donor in good health. Some libraries in this study had Jurkat cell RNA spiked in. Sequencing used naive CD8+ T cells from blood, with Jurkat cell RNA spiked in. The sample's subset: FACS-sorted CD8+CD4-CCR7+CD45RA+ naive T cells. The CDR3 coding sequence is TGTGCCAGCAGCTTAGTGACTAGCCAAGAGACCCAGTACTTC. As protein: CASSLVTSQETQYF.